This T cell receptor beta chain is from a study of T cell clonality in common variable immunodeficiency. This clone was detected many times. The CDR3 end is not reached by the read, which stops 3 residues before it; the germline J gene fills it in. The J segment lost 5 bases and the V segment lost 4 bases, leaving 7 bases of the junction unmatched. Germline V lookup: CDR1 MNHNS, CDR2 SASEGT. This CDR3 spans 15 amino acids. Data came from immunoSEQ multiplex PCR; TCRdb stores just in-frame clones and leaves some out. The sample gives some 45,000 clones, none seen only once, and the top ten clones hold roughly 6%.

The sequenced sample consisted of peripheral blood mononuclear cells. The chain is built from TRBV6-1 and TRBJ2-2; 7 bases line up with TRBD2. The sequence derives from a person aged 18 to 70 in good health. The DNA read from the CDR3 is TGTGCCAGCAGTGTTTTAGCGGGTACTACCGGGGAG. Amino acids: CASSVLAGTTGE. The whole CDR3 reads CASSVLAGTTGELFF.